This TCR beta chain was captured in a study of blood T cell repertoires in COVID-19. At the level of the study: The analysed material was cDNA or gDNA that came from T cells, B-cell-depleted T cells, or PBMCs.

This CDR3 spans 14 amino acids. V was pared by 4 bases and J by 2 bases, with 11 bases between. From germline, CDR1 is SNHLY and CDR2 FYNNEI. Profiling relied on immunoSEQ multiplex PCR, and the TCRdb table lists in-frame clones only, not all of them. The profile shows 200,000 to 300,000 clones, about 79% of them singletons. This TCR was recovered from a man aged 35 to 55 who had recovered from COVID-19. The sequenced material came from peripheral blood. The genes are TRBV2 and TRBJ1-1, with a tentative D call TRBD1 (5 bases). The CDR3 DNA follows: TGTGCCAGCAGTGGACAGATTTATAACACTGAAGCTTTCTTT. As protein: CASSGQIYNTEAFF.